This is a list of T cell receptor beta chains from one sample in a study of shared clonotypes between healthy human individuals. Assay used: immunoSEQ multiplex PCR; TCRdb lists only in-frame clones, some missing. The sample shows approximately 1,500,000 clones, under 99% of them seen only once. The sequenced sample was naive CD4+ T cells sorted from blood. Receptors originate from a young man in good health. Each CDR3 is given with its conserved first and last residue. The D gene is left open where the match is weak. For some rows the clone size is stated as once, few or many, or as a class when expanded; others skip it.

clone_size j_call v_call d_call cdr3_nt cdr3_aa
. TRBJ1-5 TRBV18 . TGTGCCAGCTCGCGGGGAGTAGGAAGCAATCAGCCCCAGCATTTT CASSRGVGSNQPQHF
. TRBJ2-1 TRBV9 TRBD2 TGTGCCAGCAGCCCACCCGGGACTAGCGGGAGGGCCCTGAATGAGCAGTTCTTC CASSPPGTSGRALNEQFF
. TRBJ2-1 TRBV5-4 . TGTGCCAGCACTACTTCCGGGGCTAAGGGGGATGAGCAGTTCTTC CASTTSGAKGDEQFF
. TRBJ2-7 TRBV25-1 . TGTGCCAGCAGTGCACGGGTTGGGGCACCAAGCGAGCAGTACTTC CASSARVGAPSEQYF
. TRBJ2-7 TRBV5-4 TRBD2 TGTGCCAGCAGCAGAAAGCTAGCGGGAGAAAGCGAGCAGTACTTC CASSRKLAGESEQYF
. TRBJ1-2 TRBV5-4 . TGTGCCAGCAGCACCACGGGAAGTGTGCATGGCTACACCTTC CASSTTGSVHGYTF
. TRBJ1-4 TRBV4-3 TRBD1 TGCGCCAGCACTAACAGGGGTCCCCGGAATGAAAAACTGTTTTTT CASTNRGPRNEKLFF
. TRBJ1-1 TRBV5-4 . TGTGCCAGCAGCTTGGTCGAAGTTCAGGGGGAAGCTTTCTTT CASSLVEVQGEAFF
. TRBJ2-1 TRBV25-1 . TGTGCCAGCAGTGTGGACTACCAAGAGCAGTTCTTC CASSVDYQEQFF
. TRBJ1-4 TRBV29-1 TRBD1 TGCAGCGTTTATGAGACAGGGGGAGGTGAAAAACTGTTTTTT CSVYETGGGEKLFF
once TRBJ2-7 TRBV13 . TGTGCCAGCAGCTTACGTCCCGGCGACGAGCAGTACTTC CASSLRPGDEQYF
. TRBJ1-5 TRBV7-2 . TGTGCCAGCAGCTTAGAAGTCAGCACCTATCAGCCCCAGCATTTT CASSLEVSTYQPQHF
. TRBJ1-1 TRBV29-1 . TGCAGCGCCGCCGGAGCTTTCTTT CSAAGAFF
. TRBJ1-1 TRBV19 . TGTGCCAGTAGTATTACAGGGAACACTGAAGCTTTCTTT CASSITGNTEAFF
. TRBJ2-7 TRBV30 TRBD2 TGTGCCTGGAGTGGCTCACCCACTAGCGGGAGCGAGCAGTACTTC CAWSGSPTSGSEQYF
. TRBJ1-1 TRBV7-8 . TGTGCCAGCAGCTTAACCCTCGCCAGGACTGAAGCTTTCTTT CASSLTLARTEAFF
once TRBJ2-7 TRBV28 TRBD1 TGTGCCAGCAGTAAACAGACAGGGGGCTACGAGCAGTACTTC CASSKQTGGYEQYF
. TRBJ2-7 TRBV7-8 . TGTGCCAGCAGCTTAGTCCTGACACTCTACGAGCAGTACTTC CASSLVLTLYEQYF
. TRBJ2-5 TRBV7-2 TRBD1 TGTGCCAGCACCCCCGGTGGCAGGGGGCGCGGGGAGACCCAGTACTTC CASTPGGRGRGETQYF
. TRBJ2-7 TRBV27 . TGTGCCAGCAGTCCCCGACTGGGCCCCTCCTACGAGCAGTACTTC CASSPRLGPSYEQYF
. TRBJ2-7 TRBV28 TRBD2 TGTGCCAGGATTAGCGGGGGGACCTACGAGCAGTACTTC CARISGGTYEQYF
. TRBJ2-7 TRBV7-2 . TGTGCCAGCAGCTTGAGGAGGGAGAGGGCCTACGAGCAGTACTTC CASSLRRERAYEQYF
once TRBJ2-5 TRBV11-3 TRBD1 TGTGCCAGCAGCTCCGGACCGGGACAGGGGGCGTCCCAAGAGACCCAGTACTTC CASSSGPGQGASQETQYF
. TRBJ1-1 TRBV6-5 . TGTGCCAGCAGTTACCGTCGGGGCCGGGGCGAAGCTTTCTTT CASSYRRGRGEAFF
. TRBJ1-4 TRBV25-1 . TGTGCCAGCTCTCAACAGGGTGCAACTAATGAAAAACTGTTTTTT CASSQQGATNEKLFF
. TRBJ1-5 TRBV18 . TGTGCCAGCTCACCACGAGGGCAGCCCCAGCATTTT CASSPRGQPQHF
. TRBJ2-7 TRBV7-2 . TGTGCCAGCAGCCCAGCAGGGGTACTCTACGAGCAGTACTTC CASSPAGVLYEQYF
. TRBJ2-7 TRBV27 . TGTGCCAGCAGTCCACTAGCCGGGGAGTATGCCTACGAGCAGTACTTC CASSPLAGEYAYEQYF
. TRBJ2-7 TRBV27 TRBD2 TGTGCCAGCAGTTCCCGACTAGCGAGGACATACGAGCAGTACTTC CASSSRLARTYEQYF
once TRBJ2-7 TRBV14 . TGTGCCAGCAGCCCGGGGTCCTACGAGCAGTACTTC CASSPGSYEQYF
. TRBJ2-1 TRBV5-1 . TGCGCCAGCAGCTTCGGGGCCTCGGCGGCTTCCTACAATGAGCAGTTCTTC CASSFGASAASYNEQFF
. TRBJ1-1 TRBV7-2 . TGTGCCAGCAGCTTAGTTCCAGAGTACACTGAAGCTTTCTTT CASSLVPEYTEAFF
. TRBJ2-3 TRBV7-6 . TGTGCCAGCAGCTCCCGCCTCAAGGGGAAGCACTCAGATACGCAGTATTTT CASSSRLKGKHSDTQYF
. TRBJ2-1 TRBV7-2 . TGTGCCAGCAGTTTGGACTCCTACAATGAGCAGTTCTTC CASSLDSYNEQFF
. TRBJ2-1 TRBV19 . TGTGCCAGTAGTATTCACAGCTCCTACAATGAGCAGTTCTTC CASSIHSSYNEQFF
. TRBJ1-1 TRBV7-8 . TGTGCCAGCAGCTTGATTTGGGACACCGAAGCTTTCTTT CASSLIWDTEAFF
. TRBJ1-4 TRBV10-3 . TGTGCCATCAGTGATTCCAGGGACTCCCCTTTTGAAAAACTGTTTTTT CAISDSRDSPFEKLFF
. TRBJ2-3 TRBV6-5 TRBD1 TGTGCCAGCAGTCCTTCAGGGGGTACGCAGTATTTT CASSPSGGTQYF
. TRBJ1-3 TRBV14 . TGTGCCAGCAGCCAAGTCCCCAGGGGAAACACCATATATTTT CASSQVPRGNTIYF
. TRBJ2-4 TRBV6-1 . TGTGCCAGCAAAGGCCAAGGTCAAAGAAACATTCAGTACTTC CASKGQGQRNIQYF
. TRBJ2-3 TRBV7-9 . TGTGCCAGCAGCTTAGCAGGCCCGGATACGCAGTATTTT CASSLAGPDTQYF
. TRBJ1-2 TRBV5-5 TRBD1 TGTGCCAGCAGCAAGAGCGGGACAGAAGGCTACACCTTC CASSKSGTEGYTF